This T cell receptor (beta chain) was sequenced in a study of CD8 T cells in Susac syndrome. The CDR3 is 14 residues long. Losses at the gene ends were 8 bases for V and 5 bases for J; bases not matched to a gene: 3. Germline-derived CDR1 and CDR2 are SEHNR and FQNEAQ (reference sequence). Negative isolation was used for CD8+ and CD4+ T cells, and FACS enrichment was applied to TEMRA cells. Points on this clonotype: The antigen is not known.

A quantity of roughly 0.5 to 1 ug RNA underwent reverse transcription using random hexamers. Coverage of TCR beta CDR3 amplification by immunoSEQ multiplex PCR extended to 54 Vbeta and 13 Jbeta. TCRdb used MiXCR to reprocess the immunoSEQ multiplex PCR reads, holding one entry per CDR3 protein. The sample has roughly 180,000 distinct CDR3 sequences, roughly 94% seen once. General study findings and limits: Expansion of clones was not seen in the CD4+ T cell repertoires of Susac syndrome.

The clonotype comes from a human donor with Susac syndrome. The sample comprised CD4+ T cells from PBMCs. This sequence joins TRBV7-9 and TRBJ2-1, with 13 bases fitting TRBD2. The CDR3 bases are TGTGCCAGCCGGACTAGCGGGAGAGACAATGAGCAGTTCTTC. Translated: CASRTSGRDNEQFF.